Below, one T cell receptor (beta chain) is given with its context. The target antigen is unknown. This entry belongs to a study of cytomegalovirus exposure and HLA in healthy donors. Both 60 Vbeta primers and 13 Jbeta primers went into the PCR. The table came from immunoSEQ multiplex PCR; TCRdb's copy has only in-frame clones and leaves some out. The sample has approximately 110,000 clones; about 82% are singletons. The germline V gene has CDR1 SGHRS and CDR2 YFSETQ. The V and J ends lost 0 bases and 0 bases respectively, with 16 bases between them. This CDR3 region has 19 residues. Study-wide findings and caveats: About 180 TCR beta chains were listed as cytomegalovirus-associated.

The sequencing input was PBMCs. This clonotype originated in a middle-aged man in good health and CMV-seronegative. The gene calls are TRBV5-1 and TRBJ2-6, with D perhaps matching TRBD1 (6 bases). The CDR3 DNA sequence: TGCGCCAGCAGCTTGGCAGGGGACCTATTTTCCTCTGGGGCCAACGTCCTGACTTTC. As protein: CASSLAGDLFSSGANVLTF.